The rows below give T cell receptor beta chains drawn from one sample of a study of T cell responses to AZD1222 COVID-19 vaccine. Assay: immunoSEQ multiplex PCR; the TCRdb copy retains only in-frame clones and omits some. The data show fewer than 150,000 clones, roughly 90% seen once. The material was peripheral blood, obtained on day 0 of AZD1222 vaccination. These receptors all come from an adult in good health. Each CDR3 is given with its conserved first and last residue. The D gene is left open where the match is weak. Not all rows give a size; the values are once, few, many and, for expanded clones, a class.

CDR3nt: TGTGCCAGCAGCTTATCGAGAGAAAATGAGCAGTTCTTC
CDR3aa: CASSLSRENEQFF
v_gene: TRBV7-2
d_gene: .
j_gene: TRBJ2-1
abundance: .

CDR3nt: TGTGCCAGCTCGCCAAATCTTGGCTACGAGCAGTACTTC
CDR3aa: CASSPNLGYEQYF
v_gene: TRBV2
d_gene: .
j_gene: TRBJ2-7
abundance: .

CDR3nt: TGTGCCAGCAGCAAGGGTCCCAACGAAATATACGAGCAGTACTTC
CDR3aa: CASSKGPNEIYEQYF
v_gene: TRBV5-4
d_gene: .
j_gene: TRBJ2-7
abundance: once

CDR3nt: TGTGCCACACTTACCTGGGGGGTTGCGACACAAGAGACCCAGTACTTC
CDR3aa: CATLTWGVATQETQYF
v_gene: TRBV5-4
d_gene: .
j_gene: TRBJ2-5
abundance: .

CDR3nt: TGTGCCAGCAGCCAGTCAAGGGCCGACTATAATTCACCCCTCCACTTT
CDR3aa: CASSQSRADYNSPLHF
v_gene: TRBV3-1/TRBV3-2
d_gene: .
j_gene: TRBJ1-6
abundance: once

CDR3nt: TGTGCCAGCGTCTCACAGGGGGACACCATATATTTT
CDR3aa: CASVSQGDTIYF
v_gene: TRBV6-6
d_gene: TRBD1
j_gene: TRBJ1-3
abundance: .

CDR3nt: TGTGCCAGCAGCTTGGGAGGCCGAGGAAACACCATATATTTT
CDR3aa: CASSLGGRGNTIYF
v_gene: TRBV5-4
d_gene: .
j_gene: TRBJ1-3
abundance: .

CDR3nt: TGTGCCAGCAGTTACTCGCACAGTCCGGCTAACTATGGCTACACCTTC
CDR3aa: CASSYSHSPANYGYTF
v_gene: TRBV6-5
d_gene: .
j_gene: TRBJ1-2
abundance: once

CDR3nt: TGTGCCAGCAGCTTGGGAGCCGTGAACACTGAAGCTTTCTTT
CDR3aa: CASSLGAVNTEAFF
v_gene: TRBV5-8
d_gene: .
j_gene: TRBJ1-1
abundance: .

CDR3nt: TGTGCCAGCAGCGGTGAGGCTAGCGTCTACGAGCAGTACTTC
CDR3aa: CASSGEASVYEQYF
v_gene: TRBV21-1
d_gene: .
j_gene: TRBJ2-7
abundance: .

CDR3nt: TGTGCCAGCAGTTTGTTTGGGGGCCTCCAAGAGACCCAGTACTTC
CDR3aa: CASSLFGGLQETQYF
v_gene: TRBV27
d_gene: .
j_gene: TRBJ2-5
abundance: .

CDR3nt: TGTGCCAGCAGTTTAGCGAGGGGAACTGAAGCTTTCTTT
CDR3aa: CASSLARGTEAFF
v_gene: TRBV27
d_gene: .
j_gene: TRBJ1-1
abundance: .

CDR3nt: TGTGCCAGCTCACCGACAGAGTCTGGAAACACCATATATTTT
CDR3aa: CASSPTESGNTIYF
v_gene: TRBV18
d_gene: .
j_gene: TRBJ1-3
abundance: .

CDR3nt: TGTGCCAGCAGCGCCCGTCCGACAGGAGACGTAGCCAAAAACATTCAGTACTTC
CDR3aa: CASSARPTGDVAKNIQYF
v_gene: TRBV11-2
d_gene: .
j_gene: TRBJ2-4
abundance: once

CDR3nt: TGTGCCAGCAGCTTAGAATCTAGCGCGAGCGAGCAGTACTTC
CDR3aa: CASSLESSASEQYF
v_gene: TRBV7-8
d_gene: .
j_gene: TRBJ2-7
abundance: .

CDR3nt: TGTGCCAGCAGCCAAGGCCCCCTGGGGCGGGGGGCCACACCCAGCACCGGGGAGCTGTTTTTT
CDR3aa: CASSQGPLGRGATPSTGELFF
v_gene: TRBV14
d_gene: TRBD2
j_gene: TRBJ2-2
abundance: .

CDR3nt: TGTGCCAGCAGTTATGGGACTAGCGGGGAATATACGCAGTATTTT
CDR3aa: CASSYGTSGEYTQYF
v_gene: TRBV6-2/TRBV6-3
d_gene: TRBD2
j_gene: TRBJ2-3
abundance: .

CDR3nt: TGTGCCAGTAGTATAGGGACAGGGGGCTTACTGCCCCAGCATTTT
CDR3aa: CASSIGTGGLLPQHF
v_gene: TRBV19
d_gene: TRBD1
j_gene: TRBJ1-5
abundance: .

CDR3nt: TGTGCCAGCAGCCCCGGGAGCTCCTATAATTCACCCCTCCACTTT
CDR3aa: CASSPGSSYNSPLHF
v_gene: TRBV9
d_gene: .
j_gene: TRBJ1-6
abundance: .

CDR3nt: TGTGCCAGTAGTTTACCCGGGACCAGCACAGATACGCAGTATTTT
CDR3aa: CASSLPGTSTDTQYF
v_gene: TRBV19
d_gene: .
j_gene: TRBJ2-3
abundance: once

CDR3nt: TGTGCCAGCAGTTACTCGTACGGGGGTTGGGCGCAGTATTTT
CDR3aa: CASSYSYGGWAQYF
v_gene: TRBV6-5
d_gene: .
j_gene: TRBJ2-3
abundance: .

CDR3nt: TGTGCCAGCAGTTTACTCCTAGCGGGAGGAGCGCAGTATTTT
CDR3aa: CASSLLLAGGAQYF
v_gene: TRBV27
d_gene: TRBD2
j_gene: TRBJ2-3
abundance: .

CDR3nt: TGTGCCAGCAGTGACTATCAGGAGACCCAGTACTTC
CDR3aa: CASSDYQETQYF
v_gene: TRBV28
d_gene: .
j_gene: TRBJ2-5
abundance: .

CDR3nt: TGTGCCATCAGTGAGTCTAGGGACCTCAATGAGCAGTTCTTC
CDR3aa: CAISESRDLNEQFF
v_gene: TRBV10-3
d_gene: .
j_gene: TRBJ2-1
abundance: .

CDR3nt: TGTGCCAGCAGTTACAGGCTGTACAATGAGCAGTTCTTC
CDR3aa: CASSYRLYNEQFF
v_gene: TRBV6-2/TRBV6-3
d_gene: .
j_gene: TRBJ2-1
abundance: .

CDR3nt: TGCGCCAGCAGCCAAGATCGTCTTGGACAGGCGAACACTGAAGCTTTCTTT
CDR3aa: CASSQDRLGQANTEAFF
v_gene: TRBV4-1
d_gene: TRBD1
j_gene: TRBJ1-1
abundance: .

CDR3nt: TGTGCCTGGAGTACTGGGGGGGGCACTGAAGCTTTCTTT
CDR3aa: CAWSTGGGTEAFF
v_gene: TRBV30
d_gene: .
j_gene: TRBJ1-1
abundance: .

CDR3nt: TGTGCCAGCAGATCCCTCCGGGACAGCCCCTACGAGCAGTACTTC
CDR3aa: CASRSLRDSPYEQYF
v_gene: TRBV2
d_gene: TRBD1
j_gene: TRBJ2-7
abundance: .